These 6 T cell receptor beta chains were all obtained from the same sample, sequenced in a study of cytomegalovirus exposure and HLA in healthy donors. Measured with immunoSEQ multiplex PCR; TCRdb has only the in-frame clones, and not every one. The repertoire holds roughly 60,000 clones, with 96% as singletons. The sequenced material came from PBMCs. These receptor sequences come from a woman aged 18-29 years in good health and CMV-seronegative.

The V call is TRBV19, the J call TRBJ2-5; 9 bases match TRBD1. Germline assignment: CDR1 LNHDA and CDR2 SQIVND (reference sequence). The junction had 7 bases not matched to a gene; V was cut back by 1 base and J by 4 bases. This CDR3 is built from 16 residues. CDR3 sequence reads: CASSIGDRVVGETQYF. The CDR3 DNA sequence: TGTGCCAGTAGTATAGGGGACAGGGTTGTCGGAGAGACCCAGTACTTC.

V is TRBV6-6 and J is TRBJ1-2; D is perhaps TRBD1 (5 bases). This CDR3 is built from 11 residues. Germline V gene sequence: CDR1 MNHNY, CDR2 SVGAGI (reference sequence). The V end was cut by 6 bases, the J end by 4 bases, with 6 bases between. CDR3 coding DNA: TGTGCCAGCAGCCAGGGCTATGGCTACACCTTC. Encoded protein: CASSQGYGYTF.

The genes are TRBV15 and TRBJ2-4; no clear D gene. Per the germline V gene, CDR1 is LNHNV and CDR2 is YYDKDF (reference sequence). The V end was cut by 2 bases, the J end by 0 bases, with 8 bases between. CDR3 length: 15 amino acids. CDR3 bases: TGTGCCACCAGCAGACCCGAACAAGCCAAAAACATTCAGTACTTC. Protein product: CATSRPEQAKNIQYF. Drawing the rest from reference TRBV15 and TRBJ2-4, the complete variable domain is DAMVIQNPRYQVTQFGKPVTLSCSQTLNHNVMYWYQQKSSQAPKLLFHYYDKDFNNEADTPDNFQSRRPNTSFCFLDIRSPGLGDTAMYLCATSRPEQAKNIQYFGAGTRLSVL.

The V call is TRBV30, the J call TRBJ2-4; D might be TRBD1 (5 bases). The germline V gene has CDR1 GTSNPN and CDR2 SVGIG (reference sequence). The length of the CDR3 is 13 residues. V was cut by 4 bases and J by 4 bases, with 11 bases left in between. CDR3 loop: CAWNADRKNIQYF. CDR3 bases: TGTGCCTGGAACGCCGACAGAAAAAACATTCAGTACTTC.

The V and J genes are TRBV27 and TRBJ2-1; 11 bases are a match to TRBD2. J gave up 4 bases and V 6 bases, and 5 bases lay outside the gene matches. The CDR3 totals 15 residues. Germline V gene lookup returns CDR1 MNHEY and CDR2 SMNVEV (reference sequence). The CDR3 spells CASSPGLAVYNEQFF. CDR3 sequence (DNA): TGTGCCAGCAGCCCGGGACTAGCGGTGTACAATGAGCAGTTCTTC.

CDR3 nucleotide sequence: TGTGCCAGCCGACACATTTCTGGAAACACCATATATTTT. Amino acids: CASRHISGNTIYF. This chain connects TRBV19 to TRBJ1-3; D remains ambiguous. Germline assignment: CDR1 LNHDA and CDR2 SQIVND (reference sequence). This CDR3 has 13 amino acids. Trimming removed 9 bases at V and 1 base at J, with 10 bases between.